The entry below gives a single TCR beta chain sequence along with its context. Looked up from germline, CDR1 is SGHRS and CDR2 is YFSETQ. Between the trimmed V and J ends, which lost 5 bases and 3 bases, there was a span of 11 bases. There are 14 residues in the CDR3. The data originate from a study of blood T cell repertoires in COVID-19. Overall study: PBMCs, B-cell-depleted T cells, or T cells were the source of the cDNA or gDNA that made up the material.

Method: immunoSEQ multiplex PCR; TCRdb's copy keeps in-frame clones and lacks some. The sample contains roughly 80,000 clones, 88% of which appear only once. The sequence derives from a woman over 75 with acute or convalescent COVID-19. This chain uses TRBV5-1 with TRBJ2-2, with D maybe TRBD1 (6 bases). The sequenced sample was peripheral blood. The CDR3 DNA sequence: TGCGCCAGCAGAGGGGGAACGGACACCGGGGAGCTGTTTTTT. Translated, it gives CASRGGTDTGELFF.